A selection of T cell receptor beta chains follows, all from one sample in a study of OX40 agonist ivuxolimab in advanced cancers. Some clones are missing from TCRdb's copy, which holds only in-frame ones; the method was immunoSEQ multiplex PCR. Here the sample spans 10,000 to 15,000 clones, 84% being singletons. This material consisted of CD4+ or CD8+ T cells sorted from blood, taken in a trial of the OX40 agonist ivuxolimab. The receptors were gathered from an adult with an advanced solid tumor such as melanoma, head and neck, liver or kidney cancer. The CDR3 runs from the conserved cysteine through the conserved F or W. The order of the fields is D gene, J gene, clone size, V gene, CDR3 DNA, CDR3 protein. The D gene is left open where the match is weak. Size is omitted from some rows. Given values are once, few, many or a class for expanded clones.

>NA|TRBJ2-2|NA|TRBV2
TGTGCCAGCAGTGAAACCTTAGTGAGGTGGGAGCTGTTTTTT
CASSETLVRWELFF
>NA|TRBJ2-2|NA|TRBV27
TGTGCCAGCAACTCGATAGGGGTATCCGGGGAGCTGTTTTTT
CASNSIGVSGELFF
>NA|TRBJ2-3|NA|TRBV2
TGTGCCAGCAGACAGGAGACCACAGATACGCAGTATTTT
CASRQETTDTQYF
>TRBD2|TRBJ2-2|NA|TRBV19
TGTGCCAGTAGTTCGCGACTAGCGGGAGGGCCCTGGGAGCTGTTTTTT
CASSSRLAGGPWELFF
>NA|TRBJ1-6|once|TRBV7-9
TGTGCCAGCAGCTTAGCGGGTTCACCCCTCCACTTT
CASSLAGSPLHF
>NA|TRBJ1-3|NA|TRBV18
TGTGCCAGCTCACCAGGCCGAAGCTCTGGAAACACCATATATTTT
CASSPGRSSGNTIYF
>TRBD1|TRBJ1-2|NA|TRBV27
TGTGCCAGCAGTCCAGGGACAGGGTGGGGCTACACCTTC
CASSPGTGWGYTF
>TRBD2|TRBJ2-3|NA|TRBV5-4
TGTGCCAGCAGCTTGTTTGCGGGGGAGACGCAGTATTTT
CASSLFAGETQYF
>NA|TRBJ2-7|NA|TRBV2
TGTGCCAGCGACACCCCGAGTCGCGAGCAGTACTTC
CASDTPSREQYF
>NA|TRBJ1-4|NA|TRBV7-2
TGTGCCAGCAGCTTATGGGGAGGGCCCGAAAAACTGTTTTTT
CASSLWGGPEKLFF
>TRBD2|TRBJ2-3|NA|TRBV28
TGTGCCAGCAGTTTAGGGACTAGGGCTAGCACAGATACGCAGTATTTT
CASSLGTRASTDTQYF
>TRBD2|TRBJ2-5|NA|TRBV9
TGTGCCAGCAGCCCACCCGGTAGCGGGAGGCTCCTAGAGACCCAGTACTTC
CASSPPGSGRLLETQYF
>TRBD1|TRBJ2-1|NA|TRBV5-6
TGTGCCAGCAGCTTCCTCGGGACAGGGGACCATGAGCAGTTCTTC
CASSFLGTGDHEQFF
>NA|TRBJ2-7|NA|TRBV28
TGTGCCAGCAGTTTGCCAGGCCCCGTCGAGCAGTACTTC
CASSLPGPVEQYF
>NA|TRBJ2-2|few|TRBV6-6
TGTGCCAGCAGACCGACCCTAACCGGGGAGCTGTTTTTT
CASRPTLTGELFF
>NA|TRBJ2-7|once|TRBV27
TGTGCCAGCAGTTTGCAGGGGAACTCCTACGAGCAGTACTTC
CASSLQGNSYEQYF
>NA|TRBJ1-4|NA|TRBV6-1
TGTGCCAGCAGTCTTTTAGAAAAACTGTTTTTT
CASSLLEKLFF
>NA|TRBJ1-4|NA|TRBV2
TGTGCCAGCAGTGAAAATGAAAAACTGTTTTTT
CASSENEKLFF
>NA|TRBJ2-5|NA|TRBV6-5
TGTGCCAGCAGTTACAATCAGGGCGGAGAGACCCAGTACTTC
CASSYNQGGETQYF
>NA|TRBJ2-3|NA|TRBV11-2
TGTGCCAGCAGCCAACTCTCGTACGGCACAGATATGCAGTATTTT
CASSQLSYGTDMQYF
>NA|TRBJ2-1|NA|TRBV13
TGTGCCGGCAGCCCCGGACGCCTTGAGCAGTTCTTC
CAGSPGRLEQFF
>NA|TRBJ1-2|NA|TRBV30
TGTGCCTGGGAGCCGGGCACCAACTATGGCTACACCTTC
CAWEPGTNYGYTF
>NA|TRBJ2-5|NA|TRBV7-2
TGTGCCAGCAGCCCGACTAGTCTCCCCGCCCGGCTGAACTTC
CASSPTSLPARLNF
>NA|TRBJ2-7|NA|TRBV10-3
TGTGCCATCAGCCCGACTTTTTCGAGCTCCTACGAGCAGTACTTC
CAISPTFSSSYEQYF
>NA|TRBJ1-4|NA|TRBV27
TGTGCCAGCATGTCAGGGGAACTTAATGAAAAACTGTTTTTT
CASMSGELNEKLFF
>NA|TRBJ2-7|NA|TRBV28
TGTGCCAGCAACCCTTTTGGAGGGGAGCAGTACTTC
CASNPFGGEQYF
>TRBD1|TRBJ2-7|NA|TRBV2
TGTGCCAGCAGTGAGGACAGGGGTTCCTCCTACGAGCAGTACTTC
CASSEDRGSSYEQYF
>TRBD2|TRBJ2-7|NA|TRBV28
TGTGCCAGCAGTTTCCTAGCGGAAAGCTACGAGCAGTACTTC
CASSFLAESYEQYF
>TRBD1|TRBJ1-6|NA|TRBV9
TGTGCCAGCAGCGTCGGACAGGATAATTCACCCCTCCACTTT
CASSVGQDNSPLHF
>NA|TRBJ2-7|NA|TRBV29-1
TGCAGCGTTGAACTTCAGGACAGCCACGAGCAGTACTTC
CSVELQDSHEQYF
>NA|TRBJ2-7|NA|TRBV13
TGTGCCAGCAGCTTACAGAGCGGGCATTGGGACGAGCAGTACTTC
CASSLQSGHWDEQYF
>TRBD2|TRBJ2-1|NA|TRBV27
TGTGCCAGCAGTTCTCGACTAGCGGGATCCTCCTACAATGAGCAGTTCTTC
CASSSRLAGSSYNEQFF
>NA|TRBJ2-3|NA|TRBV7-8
TGTGCCAGCAGCTTATTGAGCACAGATACGCAGTATTTT
CASSLLSTDTQYF
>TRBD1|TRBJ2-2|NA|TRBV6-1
TGTGCCAGCAGTGAGGGGACAGTTTACACCGGGGAGCTGTTTTTT
CASSEGTVYTGELFF
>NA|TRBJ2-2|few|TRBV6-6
TGTGCCAGCGGGCTCGCCGGGGAGCTGTTTTTT
CASGLAGELFF
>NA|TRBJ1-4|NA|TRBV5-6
TGTGCCAGCAGCTTTAGTACAACTAATGAAAAACTGTTTTTT
CASSFSTTNEKLFF
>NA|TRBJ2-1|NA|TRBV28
TGTGCCAGCAGCCCAGTGCCCGGGTACAATGAGCAGTTCTTC
CASSPVPGYNEQFF
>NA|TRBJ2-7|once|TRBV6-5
TGTGCCAGCAGCAGAGACCACGAGCAGTACTTC
CASSRDHEQYF
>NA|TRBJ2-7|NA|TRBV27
TGTGCCAGCAGTTCGGACAGCTCCTACGAGCAGTACTTC
CASSSDSSYEQYF
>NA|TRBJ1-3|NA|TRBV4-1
TGCGCCAGCGGCCAAGAGGAGGGGTCTGAATCTGGAAACACCATATATTTT
CASGQEEGSESGNTIYF